The sequence of this TCR beta chain was determined in a study of patients and donors after allogeneic stem cell transplantation. In germline, CDR1 is SGHRS, CDR2 YFSETQ. Trimming stripped 2 bases from V and 6 bases from J, with 24 bases between. The CDR3 runs to 19 residues. TCRdb used MiXCR to reprocess the RT-PCR reads, holding one entry per CDR3 protein. The sample has roughly 880,000 distinct CDR3 sequences, roughly 18% seen once. This chain uses TRBV5-1 with TRBJ2-6, with a weak D call TRBD2 (5 bases). The source material was blood, either unsorted or a sorted T cell fraction (not recorded which). The clonotype comes from a human donor who was either an allogeneic HSCT recipient or a stem cell or donor lymphocyte infusion donor (not recorded which). It is not recorded whose cells these are; they may come from a transplant donor. The CDR3 loop is CASSLIGLQSLWVANVLTF. The CDR3 DNA follows: TGCGCCAGCAGCTTAATCGGACTGCAGAGTCTCTGGGTGGCCAACGTCCTGACTTTC.